What follows is one TCR beta chain and its context. The antigen is unknown. The CDR3 sequence is 16 residues long. CDR1 is MNHEY and CDR2 is SVGAGI in the germline V gene. This sample is part of a study of T cells expressing NK-cell markers. Study at large: Sorted CD3+CD56+NKG2C+, CD3+CD56+NKG2C- and CD3+CD56-NKG2C+ T cells provided the TCR beta repertoires.

Beta-chain TCR cDNA was generated via 5'RACE template switching with UMIs. TCRdb re-called the 5' RACE reads and gives one entry per CDR3 protein, without DNA. The sample shows 550,000 to 600,000 distinct CDR3 sequences, and roughly 3.4% sits with its ten largest clones. Broader study findings: The CD3+CD56-NKG2C+ fraction was also led by these clonotypes in a few donors.

V and J are TRBV6-5 and TRBJ2-6; there is no DNA to check the TCRdb D call of TRBD1. This receptor was taken from a young man in good health. Sequences were obtained from blood T cells: a sorted CD56 or NKG2C T cell subset, CD4+ or CD8+ T cells, or bulk PBMC T cells (not recorded which). CDR3: CASSPLQGSGANVLTF.